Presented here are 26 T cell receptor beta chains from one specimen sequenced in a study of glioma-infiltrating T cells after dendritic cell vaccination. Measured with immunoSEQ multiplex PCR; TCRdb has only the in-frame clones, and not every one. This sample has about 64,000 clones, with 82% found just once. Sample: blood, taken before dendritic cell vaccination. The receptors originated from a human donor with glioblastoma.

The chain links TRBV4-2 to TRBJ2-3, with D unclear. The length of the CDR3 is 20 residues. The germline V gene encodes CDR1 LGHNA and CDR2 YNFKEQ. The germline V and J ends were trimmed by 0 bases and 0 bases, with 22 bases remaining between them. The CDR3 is CASSQDEVLVGESSTDTQYF. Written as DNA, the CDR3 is TGTGCCAGCAGCCAAGACGAGGTGCTGGTAGGAGAGTCTAGCACAGATACGCAGTATTTT.

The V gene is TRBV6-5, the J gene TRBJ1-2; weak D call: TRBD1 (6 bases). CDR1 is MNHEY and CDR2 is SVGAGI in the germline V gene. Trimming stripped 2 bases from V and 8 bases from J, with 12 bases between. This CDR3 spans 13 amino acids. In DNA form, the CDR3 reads TGTGCCAGCAGTTACGGGGGGGCTAAGGGCTACACCTTC. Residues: CASSYGGAKGYTF.

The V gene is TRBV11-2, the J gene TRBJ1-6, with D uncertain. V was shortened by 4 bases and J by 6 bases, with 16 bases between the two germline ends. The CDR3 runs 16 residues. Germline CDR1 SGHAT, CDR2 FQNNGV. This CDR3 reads CASSSVRGRINSPLHF. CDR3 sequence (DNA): TGTGCCAGCAGCTCGGTGAGAGGGCGGATTAATTCACCCCTCCACTTT. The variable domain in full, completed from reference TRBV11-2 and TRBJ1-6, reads EAGVAQSPRYKIIEKRQSVAFWCNPISGHATLYWYQQILGQGPKLLIQFQNNGVVDDSQLPKDRFSAERLKGVDSTLKIQPAKLEDSAVYLCASSSVRGRINSPLHFGNGTRLTVT.

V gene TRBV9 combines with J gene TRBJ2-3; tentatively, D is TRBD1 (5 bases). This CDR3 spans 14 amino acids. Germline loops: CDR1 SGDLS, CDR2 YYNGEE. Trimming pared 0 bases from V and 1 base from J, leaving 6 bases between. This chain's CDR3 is CASSVVGGTDTQYF. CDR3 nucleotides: TGTGCCAGCAGCGTAGTAGGGGGCACAGATACGCAGTATTTT. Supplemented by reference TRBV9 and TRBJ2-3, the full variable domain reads DSGVTQTPKHLITATGQRVTLRCSPRSGDLSVYWYQQSLDQGLQFLIQYYNGEERAKGNILERFSAQQFPDLHSELNLSSLELGDSALYFCASSVVGGTDTQYFGPGTRLTVL.

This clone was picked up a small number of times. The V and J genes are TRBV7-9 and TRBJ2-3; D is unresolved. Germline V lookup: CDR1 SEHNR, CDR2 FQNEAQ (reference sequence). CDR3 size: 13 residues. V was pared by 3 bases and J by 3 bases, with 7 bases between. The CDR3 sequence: CASSFPITDTQYF. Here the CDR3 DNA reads TGTGCCAGCAGCTTCCCCATTACAGATACGCAGTATTTT.

The CDR3 coding sequence is TGTGCCAGTAGTCAGGGAGGAGGAAACACCATATATTTT. Its protein product is CASSQGGGNTIYF. This chain connects TRBV19 to TRBJ1-3, with D perhaps TRBD1 (5 bases). Trimming took off 5 bases at V and 4 bases at J, with 9 bases between the two ends. The CDR3 runs 13 residues. The germline V gene has CDR1 LNHDA and CDR2 SQIVND (reference sequence).

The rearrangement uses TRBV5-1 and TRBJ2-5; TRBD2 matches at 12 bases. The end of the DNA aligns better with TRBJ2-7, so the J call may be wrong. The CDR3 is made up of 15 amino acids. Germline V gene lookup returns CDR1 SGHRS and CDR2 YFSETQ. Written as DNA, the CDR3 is TGCGCCAGCAGCGCAGGACTAGCGGGGACCTACGAGCAGTACTTC. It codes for CASSAGLAGTYEQYF.

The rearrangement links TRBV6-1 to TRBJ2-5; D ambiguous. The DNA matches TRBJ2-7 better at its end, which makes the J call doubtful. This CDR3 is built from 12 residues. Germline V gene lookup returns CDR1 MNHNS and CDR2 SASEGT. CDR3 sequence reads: CASKGDSSEQYF. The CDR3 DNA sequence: TGTGCCTCCAAAGGAGATAGCAGCGAGCAGTACTTC.

CDR3 protein: CASSGGQGPISGNTIYF. The CDR3 DNA reads as TGCGCCAGCAGCGGCGGACAGGGGCCCATCTCTGGAAACACCATATATTTT. The chain recombines TRBV5-1 with TRBJ1-3; 9 bases are a match to TRBD1. This CDR3 has 17 amino acids. CDR1 and CDR2 from the germline V gene are SGHRS and YFSETQ. V lost 4 bases to trimming and J lost 0 bases; unmatched junction nucleotides: 8.

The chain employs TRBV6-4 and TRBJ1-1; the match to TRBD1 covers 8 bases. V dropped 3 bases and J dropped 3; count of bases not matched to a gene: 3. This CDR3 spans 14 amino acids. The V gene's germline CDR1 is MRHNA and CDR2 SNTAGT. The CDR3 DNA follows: TGTGCCAGCAGTGAGTCGGACAGGGACACTGAAGCTTTCTTT. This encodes CASSESDRDTEAFF.

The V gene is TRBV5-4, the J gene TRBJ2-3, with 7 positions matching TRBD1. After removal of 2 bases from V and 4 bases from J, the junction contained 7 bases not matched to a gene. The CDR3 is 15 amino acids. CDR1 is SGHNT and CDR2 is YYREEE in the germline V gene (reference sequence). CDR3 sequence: CASSFRDSVSDTQYF. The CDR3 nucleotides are TGTGCCAGCAGCTTCCGGGACAGCGTATCAGATACGCAGTATTTT.

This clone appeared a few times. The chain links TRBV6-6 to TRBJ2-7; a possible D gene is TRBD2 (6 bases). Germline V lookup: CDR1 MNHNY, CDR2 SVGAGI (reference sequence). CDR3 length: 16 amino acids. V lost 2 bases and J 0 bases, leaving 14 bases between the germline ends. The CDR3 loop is CASSYPLGGSSYEQYF. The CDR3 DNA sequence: TGTGCCAGCAGTTACCCCCTGGGAGGAAGCTCCTACGAGCAGTACTTC.

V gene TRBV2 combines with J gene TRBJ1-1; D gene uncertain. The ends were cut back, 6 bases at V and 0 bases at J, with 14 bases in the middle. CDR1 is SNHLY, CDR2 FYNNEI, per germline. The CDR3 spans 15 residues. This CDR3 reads CASRLIEVMNTEAFF. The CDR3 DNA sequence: TGTGCCAGCAGGCTAATCGAGGTCATGAACACTGAAGCTTTCTTT.

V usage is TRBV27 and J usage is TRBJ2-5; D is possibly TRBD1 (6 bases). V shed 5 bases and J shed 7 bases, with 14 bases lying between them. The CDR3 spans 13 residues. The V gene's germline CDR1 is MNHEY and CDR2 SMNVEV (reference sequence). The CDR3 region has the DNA TGTGCCAGCAGTCTTTGGGGGACAAGGACCCAGTACTTC. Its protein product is CASSLWGTRTQYF.

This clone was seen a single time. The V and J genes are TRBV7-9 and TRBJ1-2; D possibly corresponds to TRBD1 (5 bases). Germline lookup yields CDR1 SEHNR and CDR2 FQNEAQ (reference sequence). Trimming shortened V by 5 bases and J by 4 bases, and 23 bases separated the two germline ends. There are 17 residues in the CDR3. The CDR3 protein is CASSPRVAGLGSYGYTF. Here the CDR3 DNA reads TGTGCCAGCAGCCCTAGGGTGGCGGGACTAGGTTCCTATGGCTACACCTTC.

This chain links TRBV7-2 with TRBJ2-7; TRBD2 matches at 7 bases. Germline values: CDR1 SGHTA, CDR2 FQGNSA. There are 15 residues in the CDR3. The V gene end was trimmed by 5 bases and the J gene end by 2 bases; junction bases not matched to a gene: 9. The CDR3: CASSTASGNPYEQYF. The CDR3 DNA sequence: TGTGCCAGCAGCACAGCTAGCGGAAACCCCTACGAGCAGTACTTC.

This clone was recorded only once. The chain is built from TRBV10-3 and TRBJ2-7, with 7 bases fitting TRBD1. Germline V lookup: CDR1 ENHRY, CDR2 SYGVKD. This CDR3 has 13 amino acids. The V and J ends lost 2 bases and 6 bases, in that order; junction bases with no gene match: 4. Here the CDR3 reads CAISEETGFEQYF. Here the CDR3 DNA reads TGTGCCATCAGTGAGGAGACAGGGTTCGAGCAGTACTTC.

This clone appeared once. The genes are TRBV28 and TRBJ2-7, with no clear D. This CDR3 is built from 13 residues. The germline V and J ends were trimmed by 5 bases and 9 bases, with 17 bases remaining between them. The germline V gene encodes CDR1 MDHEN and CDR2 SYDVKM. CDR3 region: CASSLRPKGGQYF. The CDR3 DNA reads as TGTGCCAGCAGTCTCAGACCAAAAGGCGGGCAGTACTTC.

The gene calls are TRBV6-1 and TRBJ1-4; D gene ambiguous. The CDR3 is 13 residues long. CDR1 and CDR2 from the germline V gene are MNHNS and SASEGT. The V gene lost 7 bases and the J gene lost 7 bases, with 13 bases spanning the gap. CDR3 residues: CASNRRRGEKLFF. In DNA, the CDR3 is TGTGCCAGCAATAGGCGGCGGGGTGAAAAACTGTTTTTT.

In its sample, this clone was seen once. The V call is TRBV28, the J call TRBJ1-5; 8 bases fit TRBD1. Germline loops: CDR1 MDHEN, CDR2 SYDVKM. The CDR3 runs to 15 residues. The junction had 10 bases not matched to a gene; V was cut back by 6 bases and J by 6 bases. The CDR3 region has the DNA TGTGCCAGCAGCCTGACAGGGGTTGGAAGTCAGCCCCAGCATTTT. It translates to CASSLTGVGSQPQHF.

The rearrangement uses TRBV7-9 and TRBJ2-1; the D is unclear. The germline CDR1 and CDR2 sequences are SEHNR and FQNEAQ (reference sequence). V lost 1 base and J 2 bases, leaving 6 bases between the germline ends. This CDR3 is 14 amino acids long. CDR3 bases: TGTGCCAGCAGCTTAGTGGCAGCCTACAATGAGCAGTTCTTC. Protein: CASSLVAAYNEQFF. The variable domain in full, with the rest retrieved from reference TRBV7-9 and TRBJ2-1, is DTGVSQNPRHKITKRGQNVTFRCDPISEHNRLYWYRQTLGQGPEFLTYFQNEAQLEKSRLLSDRFSAERPKGSFSTLEIQRTEQGDSAMYLCASSLVAAYNEQFFGPGTRLTVL.

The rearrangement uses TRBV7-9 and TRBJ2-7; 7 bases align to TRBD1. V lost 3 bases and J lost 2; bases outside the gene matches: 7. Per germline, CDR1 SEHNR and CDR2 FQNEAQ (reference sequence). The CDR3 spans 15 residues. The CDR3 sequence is CASSFGDSRTYEQYF. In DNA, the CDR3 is TGTGCCAGCAGCTTCGGGGACAGCCGTACCTACGAGCAGTACTTC.

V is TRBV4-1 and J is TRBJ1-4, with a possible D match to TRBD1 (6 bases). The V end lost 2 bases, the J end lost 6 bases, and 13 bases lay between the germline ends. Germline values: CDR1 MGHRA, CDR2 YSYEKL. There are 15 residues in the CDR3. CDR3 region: CASSQSTGTDEKLFF. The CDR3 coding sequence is TGCGCCAGCAGCCAATCCACAGGGACGGATGAAAAACTGTTTTTT.

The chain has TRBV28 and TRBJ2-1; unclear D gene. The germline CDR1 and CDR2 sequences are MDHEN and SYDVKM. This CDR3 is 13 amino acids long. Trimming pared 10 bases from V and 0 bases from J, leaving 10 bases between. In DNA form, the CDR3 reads TGTGCCATTCAGGCACCCTCCTACAATGAGCAGTTCTTC. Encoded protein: CAIQAPSYNEQFF.

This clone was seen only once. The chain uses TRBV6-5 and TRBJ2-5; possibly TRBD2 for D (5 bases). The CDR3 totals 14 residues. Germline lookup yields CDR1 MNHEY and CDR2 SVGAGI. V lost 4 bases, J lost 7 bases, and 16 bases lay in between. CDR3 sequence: CASSFQALRGTQYF. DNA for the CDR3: TGTGCCAGCAGTTTCCAGGCGCTACGGGGGACCCAGTACTTC.

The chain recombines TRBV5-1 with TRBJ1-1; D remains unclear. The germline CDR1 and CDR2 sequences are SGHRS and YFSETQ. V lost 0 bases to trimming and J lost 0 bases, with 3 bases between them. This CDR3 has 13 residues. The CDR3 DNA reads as TGCGCCAGCAGCTTGGCTGTGAACACTGAAGCTTTCTTT. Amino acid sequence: CASSLAVNTEAFF.